This TCR beta chain originates from a study of shared clonotypes between healthy human individuals. 200 to 250 ng DNA, around 30,000 T cell genomes, went into each sorted-subset replicate PCR. This table comes from immunoSEQ multiplex PCR, and its TCRdb copy is limited to in-frame clones, with some not included. This sample has around 1,100,000 clones; roughly 80% occur once, and the top ten carry approximately 0.9%. Study findings and constraints: A handful of donors had around 5.2% of their naive CD4 clonotypes in common.

Germline V CDR1 and CDR2: LGHNA, YSLEER. Trimming took off 1 base at V and 7 bases at J, with 7 bases between the two ends. This CDR3 contains 12 residues. This clone came up a few times. Its antigen is not known. This receptor was obtained from a man between 18 and 29 years old in good health. Some clones in this sample may be carry-over from other donors' samples. The chain combines TRBV4-3 with TRBJ2-5, with D perhaps matching TRBD1 (5 bases). What was sequenced was memory CD4+ T cells from PBMCs. Specified subset: CD45RA-negative fraction. The DNA for the CDR3 is TGCGCCAGCAGCCAAGGTCAGGGGACCCAGTACTTC. Its protein is CASSQGQGTQYF.